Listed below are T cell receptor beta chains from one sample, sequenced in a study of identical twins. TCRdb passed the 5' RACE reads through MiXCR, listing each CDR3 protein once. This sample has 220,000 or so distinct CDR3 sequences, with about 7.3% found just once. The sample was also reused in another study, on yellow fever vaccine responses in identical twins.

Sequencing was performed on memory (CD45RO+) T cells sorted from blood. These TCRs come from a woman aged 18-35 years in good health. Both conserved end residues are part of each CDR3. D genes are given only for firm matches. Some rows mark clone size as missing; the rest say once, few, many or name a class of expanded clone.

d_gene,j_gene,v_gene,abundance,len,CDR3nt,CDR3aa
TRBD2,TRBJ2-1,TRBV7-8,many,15,TGTGCCAGCAGCTTGACTAGCGGGAGATACAATGAGCAGTTCTTC,CASSLTSGRYNEQFF
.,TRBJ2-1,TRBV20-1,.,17,TGCAGTGCTAGAGCCATAGGAATCCCCCACGCTTACAATGAGCAGTTCTTC,CSARAIGIPHAYNEQFF
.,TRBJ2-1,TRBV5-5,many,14,TGTGCCAGCAGCCCCGGGGCAGGGCGTAATGAGCAGCTCTTC,CASSPGAGRNEQLF
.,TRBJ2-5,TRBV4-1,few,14,TGCGCCAGCAGCCAAGGTCACTCCGAAGAGACCCAGTACTTC,CASSQGHSEETQYF
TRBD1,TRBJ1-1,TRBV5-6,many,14,TGTGCCAGCAGCTCCCTAGACAGGGTCACTGAAGCTTTCTTT,CASSSLDRVTEAFF
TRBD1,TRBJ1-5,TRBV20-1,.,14,TGCAGTGCCAGGGACGACAGGGGGAATCAGCCCCAGCATTTT,CSARDDRGNQPQHF
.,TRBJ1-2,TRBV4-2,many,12,TGTGCCAGCAGCCGAGCCGTCTATGGCTACACCTTC,CASSRAVYGYTF
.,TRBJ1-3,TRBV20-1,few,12,TGCAGTGCTAGAAGGGGAGAAAACACCATATATTTT,CSARRGENTIYF
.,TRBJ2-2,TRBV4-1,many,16,TGCGCCAGCAGGTTGGGGGGGCCACAGAACACCGGGGAGCTGTTTTTT,CASRLGGPQNTGELFF
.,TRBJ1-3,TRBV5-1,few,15,TGCGCCAGCAGCTTGGCAGGGGACTCTGGAAACACCATATATTTT,CASSLAGDSGNTIYF
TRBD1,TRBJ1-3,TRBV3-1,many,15,TGTGCCAGCAGCCCGACAGGGAGCGGTGGAAACACCATATATTTT,CASSPTGSGGNTIYF
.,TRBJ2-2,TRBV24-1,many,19,TGTGCCACCAGTCCATACCGGGACACCGGTGATTCGAACACCGGGGAGCTGTTTTTT,CATSPYRDTGDSNTGELFF
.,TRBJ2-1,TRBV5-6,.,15,TGTGCCAGCAGCTTGTGGGGGAGACCCTACAATGAGCAGTTCTTC,CASSLWGRPYNEQFF
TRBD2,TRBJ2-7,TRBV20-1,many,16,TGCAGTGCTAGAGATCTTCAGCGGGAGGGCCTATACGAGCAGTACTTC,CSARDLQREGLYEQYF
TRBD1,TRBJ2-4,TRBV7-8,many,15,TGTGCCAGCAGCCTAGGGGGCGTCGGCAAAAACATTCAGTACTTC,CASSLGGVGKNIQYF
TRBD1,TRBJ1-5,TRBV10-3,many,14,TGTGCCATCAGTACCGGGACAGAAGGACAGCCCCAGCATTTT,CAISTGTEGQPQHF
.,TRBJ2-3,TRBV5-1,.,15,TGCGCCAGCAGCGTGGTGTCGAAGACGACAGATACGCAGTATTTT,CASSVVSKTTDTQYF
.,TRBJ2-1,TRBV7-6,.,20,TGTGCCAGCAGTCGGACCCAAATCGGGACCTACCAACCCCAAAACAATGAGCAGTTCTTC,CASSRTQIGTYQPQNNEQFF
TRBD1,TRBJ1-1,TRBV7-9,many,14,TGTGCCAGCAGCGCGGACAGGCTTAGCACTGAAGCTTTCTTT,CASSADRLSTEAFF
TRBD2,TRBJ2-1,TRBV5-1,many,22,TGCGCCAGCAGCTTGGCGAAAGGGACTACAAGAGAGGTGGTTAGGTCCTACAATGAGCAGTTCTTC,CASSLAKGTTREVVRSYNEQFF
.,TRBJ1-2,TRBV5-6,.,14,TGTGCCAGCAGCCCCTCCGGGACAAACTATGGCTACACCTTC,CASSPSGTNYGYTF
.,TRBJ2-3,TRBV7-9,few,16,TGTGCCAGCAGCCCCCCCCTGGGCAGGGCAGCAGATACGCAGTATTTT,CASSPPLGRAADTQYF